These 13 T cell receptor beta chains originate from one sample sequenced in a study of blood T cells in healthy people across ages. Using a J-beta primer mix together with a sample-barcoded 5' primer, a second PCR was run for 7 to 11 cycles. From the 5' RACE reads, TCRdb called clonotypes with MiXCR, one entry per CDR3 protein. The sample shows 650,000 to 1,000,000 distinct CDR3 sequences, under 40% of them seen only once. Sequencing used blood. The receptors were sampled from a man between 18 and 29 years old in good health.

This sequence joins TRBV7-2 and TRBJ2-1, with D unresolved. The CDR3 totals 14 residues. The V gene lost 5 bases and the J gene lost 1 base, with 9 bases spanning the gap. Germline assignment: CDR1 SGHTA and CDR2 FQGNSA. The CDR3 spells CASSADPSYNEQFF. The CDR3 DNA follows: TGTGCCAGCAGCGCTGATCCTTCCTACAATGAGCAGTTCTTC.

Worth noting for this clonotype: Sequence at one end of the junction differs from germline and may be a read error. This chain joins TRBV9 and TRBJ2-3; unclear D gene. Germline CDR1 SGDLS, CDR2 YYNGEE. The CDR3 length is 16 residues. The CDR3 here is CACSSPRRGSTDTQYF. In DNA form, the CDR3 reads TGTGCCTGCAGCTCCCCCCGCCGTGGCAGCACAGATACGCAGTATTTT.

This clonotype was seen more than once but under ten times. This chain links TRBV7-2 with TRBJ2-5; D call uncertain. The CDR3 consists of 13 residues. Germline V gives CDR1 SGHTA, CDR2 FQGNSA. The V and J ends lost 5 bases and 4 bases respectively, with 11 bases between them. CDR3 loop: CASSVGRLETQYF. CDR3 sequence (DNA): TGTGCCAGCAGCGTAGGCAGGTTAGAGACCCAGTACTTC.

The chain employs TRBV7-9 and TRBJ2-3; D unresolved. V was trimmed by 1 base and J by 2 bases, leaving 16 bases between them. The CDR3 consists of 17 residues. CDR1 SEHNR and CDR2 FQNEAQ come from the germline V gene (reference sequence). The CDR3 loop reads CASSLEGPPRVTDTQYF. In nucleotides, the CDR3 is TGTGCCAGCAGCTTAGAAGGCCCGCCAAGGGTCACAGATACGCAGTATTTT.

The chain carries TRBV24-1 and TRBJ2-1; 11 bases match TRBD2. The CDR3 sequence is 16 residues long. Germline-derived CDR1 and CDR2 are KGHDR and SFDVKD. V gave up 5 bases and J gave up 4 bases; unmatched junction bases: 6. CDR3 sequence: CATSGSRTSGYNEQFF. For the CDR3, the DNA is TGTGCCACCAGTGGGTCTCGGACTAGCGGGTACAATGAGCAGTTCTTC.

The rearrangement joins TRBV20-1 to TRBJ2-7; D is unresolved. V was trimmed by 4 bases and J by 2 bases, leaving 12 bases between them. Germline CDR1 and CDR2: DFQATT and SNEGSKA (reference sequence). The CDR3 contains 13 residues. The chain's CDR3 is CSATDGPTYEQYF. The CDR3 nucleotides read TGCAGTGCTACTGACGGCCCAACCTACGAGCAGTACTTC.

The chain uses TRBV2 and TRBJ2-5; 7 bases align to TRBD2. The J call may be in error: the DNA end matches TRBJ2-1 better. The CDR3 extends over 14 amino acids. Germline CDR1 reads SNHLY; CDR2 reads FYNNEI. As DNA, the CDR3 is TGTGCCAGCAGTGTCAACCGGGAGGAAGAGACCCAGTTCTTC. Translated: CASSVNREEETQFF.

This clonotype has a count of ten or more. The chain joins TRBV10-3 to TRBJ2-5, with 10 bases matching TRBD2. The CDR3 sequence is 17 residues long. Per the germline V gene, CDR1 is ENHRY and CDR2 is SYGVKD. The trim removed 0 bases at V and 1 base at J, leaving 5 bases unmatched. CDR3 in amino acids: CAISESRLAGSQETQYF. The CDR3 DNA reads as TGTGCCATCAGTGAGTCGAGACTAGCGGGTTCCCAAGAGACCCAGTACTTC.

The table lists this clonotype with many counts. V and J are TRBV3-1 and TRBJ2-7; D gene uncertain. Trimming stripped 0 bases from V and 1 base from J, with 4 bases between. CDR1 and CDR2 (germline): LGHDT, YNNKEL (reference sequence). This CDR3 is 13 amino acids long. The CDR3 sequence: CASSQEGSYEQYF. In DNA, the CDR3 is TGTGCCAGCAGCCAAGAAGGTTCCTACGAGCAGTACTTC.

V and J are TRBV5-1 and TRBJ2-7; D gene uncertain. The germline CDR1 and CDR2 sequences are SGHRS and YFSETQ. This CDR3 contains 14 residues. The germline V and J ends were trimmed by 0 bases and 0 bases, with 7 bases remaining between them. CDR3 bases: TGCGCCAGCAGCTTGGGAAAAAGCTCCTACGAGCAGTACTTC. It codes for CASSLGKSSYEQYF.

In its sample, this clonotype was seen a few times. This chain connects TRBV12-5 to TRBJ1-5; TRBD1 matches at 8 bases. This CDR3 has 14 residues. V gave up 5 bases and J gave up 5 bases; unmatched junction bases: 5. CDR1 LGHNT and CDR2 FRNRAP come from the germline V gene. CDR3 DNA sequence: TGTGCTAGTGGTCCTGACAGGGGTTATCAGCCCCAGCATTTT. It codes for CASGPDRGYQPQHF.

This clonotype appeared many times. The CDR3 DNA follows: TGTGCCAGCAGTTCGACAGGGTCAGGCAATGAGCAGTTCTTC. This gives the protein CASSSTGSGNEQFF. The rearrangement joins TRBV12-3 or TRBV12-4 to TRBJ2-1, with 7 nucleotides matching TRBD1. V was pared by 4 bases and J by 6 bases, with 6 bases of the junction left unmatched. This CDR3 spans 14 amino acids.

The chain joins TRBV4-1 to TRBJ1-1, with TRBD1 matching over 8 bases. The CDR3 spans 15 residues. Germline CDR1 reads MGHRA; CDR2 reads YSYEKL. The ends lost 5 bases at V and 1 base at J; junction bases unmatched: 6. This chain's CDR3 is CASSMQGAGNTEAFF. DNA of the CDR3: TGCGCCAGCAGCATGCAGGGGGCAGGGAACACTGAAGCTTTCTTT.